This entry lists 23 T cell receptor beta chains sequenced from one sample in a study of T-cell reconstitution after alpha-beta-depleted transplantation in children. Preparation of the TCRbeta library used unique molecular identifiers. TCRdb ran MiXCR on the PCR reads and lists one entry per CDR3 protein. The sample holds 600,000 to 700,000 distinct CDR3 sequences; roughly 17% are singletons and the top ten take under 1.2%. Sequencing used PBMCs from the stem cell graft donor, obtained from the stem cell graft. These receptor sequences come from a human donor who donated a stem cell graft to a child with acute myeloid leukemia.

This clonotype occurred many times. The chain carries TRBV5-1 and TRBJ1-2, with 11 bases matching TRBD1. Germline CDR1 reads SGHRS; CDR2 reads YFSETQ. This CDR3 contains 13 residues. V shed 4 bases, J shed 7 bases, and the junction held 3 bases outside the gene matches. CDR3 amino acids: CASSIGQGAGYTF. Written as DNA, the CDR3 is TGCGCCAGCAGCATCGGACAGGGGGCTGGCTACACCTTC.

The chain recombines TRBV5-6 with TRBJ1-2; TRBD1 matches at 9 bases. CDR3 length equals 17 residues. J lost 4 bases, V lost 3 bases, and 13 bases had no gene match. The germline CDR1 and CDR2 sequences are SGHDT and YYEEEE. CDR3 sequence reads: CASSSGTGNRKFYGYTF. CDR3 nucleotide sequence: TGTGCCAGCAGCTCTGGGACAGGGAACCGCAAGTTCTATGGCTACACCTTC.

The J gene is TRBJ2-1, the V gene TRBV11-3; 10 bases map to TRBD1. The CDR3 is made up of 18 amino acids. The V and J ends lost 3 bases and 6 bases, in that order; junction bases with no gene match: 14. The germline gives CDR1 SGHNT, CDR2 YENEEA. The CDR3 protein is CASSFGQGVSAGVNEQFF. The DNA of the CDR3 is TGTGCCAGCAGCTTCGGACAGGGGGTGTCAGCAGGGGTCAATGAGCAGTTCTTC. Complete variable domain (other parts from reference TRBV11-3 and TRBJ2-1): EAGVVQSPRYKIIEKKQPVAFWCNPISGHNTLYWYLQNLGQGPELLIRYENEEAVDDSQLPKDRFSAERLKGVDSTLKIQPAELGDSAVYLCASSFGQGVSAGVNEQFFGPGTRLTVL.

Only a few counts were recorded for this clonotype. This rearrangement joins TRBV12-3 or TRBV12-4 to TRBJ2-3; no definite D call. Trimming left V 7 bases short and J 0 bases short, with 8 bases between. The CDR3 spans 13 residues. In DNA, the CDR3 is TGTGCCAGCATTCGACTCAGCACAGATACGCAGTATTTT. Translating gives CASIRLSTDTQYF.

The chain links TRBV5-1 to TRBJ2-3; TRBD2 might be the D (6 bases). The germline V and J ends were trimmed by 0 bases and 4 bases, with 9 bases remaining between them. In germline, CDR1 is SGHRS, CDR2 YFSETQ. There are 14 residues in the CDR3. The CDR3 reads CASSLVERADTQYF. In DNA, the CDR3 is TGCGCCAGCAGCTTGGTTGAGCGGGCAGATACGCAGTATTTT.

This clonotype occurred many times. This sequence joins TRBV20-1 and TRBJ2-3, with D possibly TRBD1 on 6 matching bases. Germline V lookup: CDR1 DFQATT, CDR2 SNEGSKA (reference sequence). V shed 3 bases and J shed 6 bases, with 19 bases lying between them. This CDR3 is built from 15 residues. Here the CDR3 reads CSARSTGLPGDTQYF. CDR3 coding DNA: TGCAGTGCTAGGTCCACAGGGCTCCCAGGGGATACGCAGTATTTT.

This clonotype came up many times. This chain uses TRBV20-1 with TRBJ2-1; D unresolved. The CDR3 totals 15 residues. In germline, CDR1 is DFQATT, CDR2 SNEGSKA (reference sequence). V gave up 0 bases and J gave up 8 bases, with 17 bases separating them. CDR3 region: CSARDPDKRGDEQFF. The CDR3 DNA follows: TGCAGTGCTAGAGATCCGGATAAACGCGGCGATGAGCAGTTCTTC.

There are a few counts of this clonotype. The chain carries TRBV12-3 or TRBV12-4 and TRBJ2-4; D gene uncertain. V shed 3 bases and J shed 1 base, with 7 bases lying between them. This CDR3 contains 14 residues. The CDR3 sequence is CASSFSRAKNIQYF. For the CDR3, the DNA is TGTGCCAGCAGTTTCTCCAGGGCCAAAAACATTCAGTACTTC.

The V call is TRBV7-9, the J call TRBJ2-6, with 7 bases aligning to TRBD2. Germline CDR1 SEHNR, CDR2 FQNEAQ (reference sequence). The CDR3 contains 16 residues. V lost 8 bases and J lost 3; bases outside the gene matches: 10. CDR3 in amino acids: CASLAGTIDGANVLTF. As DNA, the CDR3 is TGTGCCAGCCTCGCAGGGACTATAGATGGGGCCAACGTCCTGACTTTC.

This clonotype was seen repeatedly, ten times or more. V and J are TRBV20-1 and TRBJ1-5, with D possibly TRBD1 on 5 matching bases. CDR3 length equals 16 residues. Per the germline V gene, CDR1 is DFQATT and CDR2 is SNEGSKA (reference sequence). Trimming pared 4 bases from V and 6 bases from J, leaving 22 bases between. As DNA, the CDR3 is TGCAGTGCTACCAACTCCCGAGAGGGTGGGGGTCAGCCCCAGCATTTT. Encoded protein: CSATNSREGGGQPQHF.

This clonotype was seen just once. The junction differs from germline at one of its ends, possibly a read error. This sequence joins TRBV4-1 and TRBJ1-1, with D perhaps TRBD1 (5 bases). This CDR3 region has 17 residues. Germline V gene data show CDR1 as MGHRA and CDR2 as YSYEKL. The CDR3 nucleotides are TGCGCCAGCAGCCAAGGTCGGAGCGGACACCGGAACACTGACGCTTTCTTT. Amino acid sequence: CASSQGRSGHRNTDAFF.

The sample holds many counts of this clonotype. The chain links TRBV20-1 to TRBJ1-3; 9 bases map to TRBD1. Germline CDR1 and CDR2: DFQATT and SNEGSKA (reference sequence). With V trimmed by 5 bases and J by 5 bases, 7 bases remained unmatched. CDR3 size: 14 residues. The CDR3 nucleotides are TGCAGTGCTCCTCGGGACAGGGCACGAAACACCATATATTTT. Translation gives CSAPRDRARNTIYF.

This clonotype showed up many times. V gene TRBV20-1 combines with J gene TRBJ2-3, with a possible D match to TRBD2 (6 bases). The germline V gene has CDR1 DFQATT and CDR2 SNEGSKA (reference sequence). The CDR3 is 14 amino acids. With 0 bases removed from V and 2 bases from J, the gap between germline ends came to 9 bases. The CDR3: CSARERGPTDTQYF. CDR3 bases: TGCAGTGCTAGAGAGCGGGGCCCCACAGATACGCAGTATTTT.

The chain is built from TRBV12-2 and TRBJ2-5; the D segment call TRBD2 is taken from the table without a DNA check. TRBV12-2 is an annotated pseudogene. The CDR3 runs 16 residues. CDR3 in DNA: TGTGCAAGTCGCTTAGTAGCTAGCGGGGGAGGAGAGACCCAGTACTTC. Protein product: CASRLVASGGGETQYF.

This chain links TRBV3-1 with TRBJ2-3, with TRBD2 as a possible D gene (6 bases). Trimming took off 4 bases at V and 6 bases at J, with 11 bases between the two ends. CDR3 length: 13 residues. Germline CDR1 and CDR2: LGHDT and YNNKEL (reference sequence). This CDR3 reads CASSPGEVDTQYF. The CDR3 DNA sequence: TGTGCCAGCAGCCCCGGGGAGGTGGATACGCAGTATTTT.

This clonotype was recorded at least ten times. The V call is TRBV20-1, the J call TRBJ1-1; the match to TRBD1 covers 12 bases. The CDR3 is 15 residues long. The germline CDR1 and CDR2 sequences are DFQATT and SNEGSKA (reference sequence). V lost 1 base and J lost 4; bases outside the gene matches: 4. The CDR3 bases are TGCAGTGCTAGAGCGGGACAGGGGGCGACCACTGAAGCTTTCTTT. Its translation: CSARAGQGATTEAFF.

V gene TRBV6-5 combines with J gene TRBJ2-5; 13 bases align to TRBD2. This CDR3 comprises 16 residues. Germline V lookup: CDR1 MNHEY, CDR2 SVGAGI. The junction had 9 bases not matched to a gene; V was cut back by 6 bases and J by 5 bases. The CDR3 DNA sequence: TGTGCCAGCAGCTACGGACTAGCGGGGGATTCTGAGACCCAGTACTTC. Translating gives CASSYGLAGDSETQYF.

The chain couples TRBV20-1 to TRBJ2-1; D could derive from TRBD1 or TRBD2 (5 bases each). CDR3 length equals 16 residues. Germline V gives CDR1 DFQATT, CDR2 SNEGSKA (reference sequence). Trimming took 6 bases from V and 0 from J, leaving 18 bases between them. The CDR3 region is CSAPEEGLASYNEQFF. In DNA form, the CDR3 reads TGCAGTGCCCCAGAAGAGGGGCTGGCCTCCTACAATGAGCAGTTCTTC.

The table lists this clonotype with many counts. The chain uses TRBV9 and TRBJ2-5; D might be TRBD1 (6 bases). Germline lookup yields CDR1 SGDLS and CDR2 YYNGEE. V was cut by 2 bases and J by 5 bases, with 13 bases left in between. CDR3 length: 14 amino acids. The CDR3 sequence is CASSVMGAWETQYF. CDR3 sequence (DNA): TGTGCCAGCAGCGTCATGGGGGCGTGGGAGACCCAGTACTTC. The variable domain in full, completed from reference TRBV9 and TRBJ2-5, reads DSGVTQTPKHLITATGQRVTLRCSPRSGDLSVYWYQQSLDQGLQFLIQYYNGEERAKGNILERFSAQQFPDLHSELNLSSLELGDSALYFCASSVMGAWETQYFGPGTRLLVL.

This chain uses TRBV12-3 or TRBV12-4 with TRBJ2-7; 8 bases are a match to TRBD2. The J segment lost 6 bases and the V segment lost 6 bases, leaving 7 bases of the junction unmatched. This CDR3 has 13 residues. The CDR3 spells CASRPGLGAEQYF. The CDR3 DNA sequence: TGTGCCAGCAGACCGGGACTAGGGGCCGAGCAGTACTTC.

This clonotype was seen many times. This chain joins TRBV20-1 and TRBJ1-4, with D possibly TRBD1 on 5 matching bases. V was shortened by 4 bases and J by 4 bases, with 13 bases between the two germline ends. Germline CDR1 reads DFQATT; CDR2 reads SNEGSKA (reference sequence). The CDR3 runs to 14 residues. The chain's CDR3 is CSANPGSLNEKLFF. DNA for the CDR3: TGCAGTGCTAATCCAGGGTCGCTTAATGAAAAACTGTTTTTT.

This clonotype was detected a few times. The V gene is TRBV18, the J gene TRBJ2-1; D is unclear. The CDR3 runs to 14 residues. The germline CDR1 and CDR2 sequences are KGHSH and LQKENI. Trimming took 4 bases from V and 4 from J, leaving 11 bases between them. In nucleotides, the CDR3 is TGTGCCAGCTCACTAGGACCACAATACAATGAGCAGTTCTTC. Translated, it gives CASSLGPQYNEQFF. Full variable domain (missing parts from reference TRBV18 and TRBJ2-1): NAGVMQNPRHLVRRRGQEARLRCSPMKGHSHVYWYRQLPEEGLKFMVYLQKENIIDESGMPKERFSAEFPKEGPSILRIQQVVRGDSAAYFCASSLGPQYNEQFFGPGTRLTVL.

The chain combines TRBV20-1 with TRBJ2-7, with D hard to call. Trimming took off 1 base at V and 0 bases at J, with 7 bases between the two ends. Germline V gene lookup returns CDR1 DFQATT and CDR2 SNEGSKA (reference sequence). The CDR3 has 13 amino acids. For the CDR3, the DNA is TGCAGTGCTAGAGCCTCGACCTCCTACGAGCAGTACTTC. Amino acid sequence: CSARASTSYEQYF.